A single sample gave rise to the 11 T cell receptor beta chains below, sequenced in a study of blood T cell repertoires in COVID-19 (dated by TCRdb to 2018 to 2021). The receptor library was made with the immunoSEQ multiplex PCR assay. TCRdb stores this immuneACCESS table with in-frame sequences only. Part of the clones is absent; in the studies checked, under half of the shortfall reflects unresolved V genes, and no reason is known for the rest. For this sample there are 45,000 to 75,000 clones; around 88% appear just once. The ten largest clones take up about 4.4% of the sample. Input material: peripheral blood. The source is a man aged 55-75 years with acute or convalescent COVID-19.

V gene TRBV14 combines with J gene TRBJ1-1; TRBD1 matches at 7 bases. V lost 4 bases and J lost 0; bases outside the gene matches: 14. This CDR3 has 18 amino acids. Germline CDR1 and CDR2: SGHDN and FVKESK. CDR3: CASSPRTTTGIMNTEAFF. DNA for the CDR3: TGTGCCAGCAGCCCCCGAACTACGACAGGGATTATGAACACTGAAGCTTTCTTT.

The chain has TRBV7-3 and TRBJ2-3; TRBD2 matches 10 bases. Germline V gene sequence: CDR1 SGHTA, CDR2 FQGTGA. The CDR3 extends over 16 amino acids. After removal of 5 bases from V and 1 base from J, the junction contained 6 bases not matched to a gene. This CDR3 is CASSQTSGPGTDTQYF. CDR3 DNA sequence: TGTGCCAGCAGCCAGACTAGCGGGCCCGGCACAGATACGCAGTATTTT.

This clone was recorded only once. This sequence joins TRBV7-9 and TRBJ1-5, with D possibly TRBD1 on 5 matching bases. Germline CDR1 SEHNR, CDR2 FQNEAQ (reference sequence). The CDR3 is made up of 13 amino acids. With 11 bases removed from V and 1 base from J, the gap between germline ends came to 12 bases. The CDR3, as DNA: TGTGCCGGCGGGGGTAACAGCAATCAGCCCCAGCATTTT. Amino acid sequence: CAGGGNSNQPQHF.

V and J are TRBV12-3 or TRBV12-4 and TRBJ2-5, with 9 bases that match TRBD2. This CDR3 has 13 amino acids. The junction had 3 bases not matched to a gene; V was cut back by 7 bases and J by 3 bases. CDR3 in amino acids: CASKPSGEETQYF. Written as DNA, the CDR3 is TGTGCCAGCAAGCCTAGCGGGGAAGAGACCCAGTACTTC.

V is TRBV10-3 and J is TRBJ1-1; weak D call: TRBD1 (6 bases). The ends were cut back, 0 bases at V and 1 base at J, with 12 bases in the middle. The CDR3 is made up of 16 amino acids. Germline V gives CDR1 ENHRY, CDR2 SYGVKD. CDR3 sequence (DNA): TGTGCCATCAGTGAGTCAAGTCGGACAGCGAACACTGAAGCTTTCTTT. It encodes CAISESSRTANTEAFF.

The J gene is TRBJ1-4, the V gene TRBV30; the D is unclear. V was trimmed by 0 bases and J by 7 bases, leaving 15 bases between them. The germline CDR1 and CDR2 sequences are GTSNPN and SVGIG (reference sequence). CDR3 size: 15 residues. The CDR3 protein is CAWSVAALPGEKLFF. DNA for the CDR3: TGTGCCTGGAGTGTAGCGGCGCTACCGGGTGAAAAACTGTTTTTT.

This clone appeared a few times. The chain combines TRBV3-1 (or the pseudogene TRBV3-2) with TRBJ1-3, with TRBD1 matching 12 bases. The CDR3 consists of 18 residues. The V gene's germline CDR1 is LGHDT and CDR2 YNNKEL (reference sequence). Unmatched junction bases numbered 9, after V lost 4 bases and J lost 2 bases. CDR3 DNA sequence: TGTGCCAGCAGCCCCCGTCCGGGACAGGGGGCGCCTGGAAACACCATATATTTT. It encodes CASSPRPGQGAPGNTIYF.

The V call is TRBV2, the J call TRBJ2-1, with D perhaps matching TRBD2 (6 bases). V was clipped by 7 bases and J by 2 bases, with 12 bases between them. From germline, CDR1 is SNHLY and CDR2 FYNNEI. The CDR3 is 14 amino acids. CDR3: CASTVAVPYNEQFF. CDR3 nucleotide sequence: TGTGCCAGCACCGTAGCGGTTCCCTACAATGAGCAGTTCTTC.

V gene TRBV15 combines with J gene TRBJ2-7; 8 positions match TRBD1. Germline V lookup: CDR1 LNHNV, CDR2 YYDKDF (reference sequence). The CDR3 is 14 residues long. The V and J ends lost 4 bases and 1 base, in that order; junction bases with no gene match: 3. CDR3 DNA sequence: TGTGCCACCAGCACTCAGGGGGCATCCTACGAGCAGTACTTC. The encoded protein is CATSTQGASYEQYF.

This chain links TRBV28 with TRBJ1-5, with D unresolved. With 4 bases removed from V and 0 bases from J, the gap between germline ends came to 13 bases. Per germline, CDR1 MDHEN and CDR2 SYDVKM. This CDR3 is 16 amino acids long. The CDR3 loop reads CASSSLGLYSNQPQHF. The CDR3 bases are TGTGCCAGCAGTTCCCTGGGCTTATATAGCAATCAGCCCCAGCATTTT. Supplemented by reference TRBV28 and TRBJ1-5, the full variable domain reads DVKVTQSSRYLVKRTGEKVFLECVQDMDHENMFWYRQDPGLGLRLIYFSYDVKMKEKGDIPEGYSVSREKKERFSLILESASTNQTSMYLCASSSLGLYSNQPQHFGDGTRLSIL.

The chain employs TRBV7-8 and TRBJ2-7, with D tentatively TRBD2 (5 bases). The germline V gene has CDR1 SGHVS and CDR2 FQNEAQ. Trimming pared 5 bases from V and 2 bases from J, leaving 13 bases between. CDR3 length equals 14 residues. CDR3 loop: CASSLLRVPYEQYF. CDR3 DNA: TGTGCCAGCAGCCTTTTGAGGGTACCCTACGAGCAGTACTTC.